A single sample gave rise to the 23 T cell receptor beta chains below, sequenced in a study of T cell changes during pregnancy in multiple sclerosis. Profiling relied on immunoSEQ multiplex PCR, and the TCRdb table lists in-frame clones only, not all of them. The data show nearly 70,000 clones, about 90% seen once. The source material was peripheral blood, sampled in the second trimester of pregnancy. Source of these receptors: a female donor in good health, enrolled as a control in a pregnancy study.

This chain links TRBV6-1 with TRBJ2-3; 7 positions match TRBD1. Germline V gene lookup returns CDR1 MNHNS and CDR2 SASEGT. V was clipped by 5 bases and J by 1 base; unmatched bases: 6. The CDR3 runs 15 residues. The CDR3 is CASSTWTGGTDTQYF. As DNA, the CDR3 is TGTGCCAGCAGTACCTGGACAGGAGGCACAGATACGCAGTATTTT.

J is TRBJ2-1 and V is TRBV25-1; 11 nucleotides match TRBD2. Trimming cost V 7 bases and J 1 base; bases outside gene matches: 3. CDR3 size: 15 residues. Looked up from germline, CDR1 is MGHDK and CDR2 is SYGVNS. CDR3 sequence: CASNRLAGSYNEQFF. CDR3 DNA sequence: TGTGCCAGCAACCGACTAGCGGGATCCTACAATGAGCAGTTCTTC.

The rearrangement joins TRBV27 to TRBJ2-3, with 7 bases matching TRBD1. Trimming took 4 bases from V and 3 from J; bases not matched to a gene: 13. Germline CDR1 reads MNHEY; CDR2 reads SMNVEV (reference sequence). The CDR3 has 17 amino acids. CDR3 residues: CASSSVPTGTRTDTQYF. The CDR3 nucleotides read TGTGCCAGCAGTTCCGTTCCGACAGGGACGAGGACAGATACGCAGTATTTT.

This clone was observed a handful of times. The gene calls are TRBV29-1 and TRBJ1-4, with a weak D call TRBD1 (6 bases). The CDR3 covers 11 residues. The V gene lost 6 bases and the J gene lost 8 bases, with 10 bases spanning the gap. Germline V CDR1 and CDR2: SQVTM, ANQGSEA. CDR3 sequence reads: CSVSGAEKLFF. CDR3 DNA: TGCAGCGTGTCAGGGGCCGAAAAACTGTTTTTT.

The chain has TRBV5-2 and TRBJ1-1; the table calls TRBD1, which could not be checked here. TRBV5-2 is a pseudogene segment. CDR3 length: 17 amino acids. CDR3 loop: CASSQETGHFMNTEAFF. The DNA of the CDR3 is TGTGCCAGCAGCCAAGAGACAGGGCATTTCATGAACACTGAAGCTTTCTTT.

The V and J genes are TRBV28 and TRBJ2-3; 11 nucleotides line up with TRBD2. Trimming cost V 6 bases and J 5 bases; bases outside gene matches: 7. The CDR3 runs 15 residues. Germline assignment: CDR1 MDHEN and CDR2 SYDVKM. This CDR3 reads CASSRLAGPGDTQYF. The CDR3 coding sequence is TGTGCCAGCAGCAGACTAGCGGGACCGGGAGATACGCAGTATTTT. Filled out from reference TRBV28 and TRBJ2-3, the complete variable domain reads DVKVTQSSRYLVKRTGEKVFLECVQDMDHENMFWYRQDPGLGLRLIYFSYDVKMKEKGDIPEGYSVSREKKERFSLILESASTNQTSMYLCASSRLAGPGDTQYFGPGTRLTVL.

The CDR3 spells CASRDDRNTEAFF. The CDR3 DNA reads as TGTGCCAGCAGGGATGACAGGAACACTGAAGCTTTCTTT. The chain combines TRBV28 with TRBJ1-1, with D perhaps matching TRBD1 (5 bases). Trimming left V 6 bases short and J 1 base short, with 9 bases between. The CDR3 runs to 13 residues. Germline V gives CDR1 MDHEN, CDR2 SYDVKM.

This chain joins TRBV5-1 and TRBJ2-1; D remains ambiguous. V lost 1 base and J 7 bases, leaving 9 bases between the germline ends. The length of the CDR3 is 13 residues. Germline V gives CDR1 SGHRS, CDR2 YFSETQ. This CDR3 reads CASSLISQNEQFF. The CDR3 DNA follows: TGCGCCAGCAGCTTGATCAGTCAAAATGAGCAGTTCTTC.

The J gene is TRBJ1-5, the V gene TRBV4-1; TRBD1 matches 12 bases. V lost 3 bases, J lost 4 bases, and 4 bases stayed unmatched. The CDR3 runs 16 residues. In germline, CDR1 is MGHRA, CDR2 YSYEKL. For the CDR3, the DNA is TGCGCCAGCAGCCACCAGGGACAGGGGGCGAATCAGCCCCAGCATTTT. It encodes CASSHQGQGANQPQHF.

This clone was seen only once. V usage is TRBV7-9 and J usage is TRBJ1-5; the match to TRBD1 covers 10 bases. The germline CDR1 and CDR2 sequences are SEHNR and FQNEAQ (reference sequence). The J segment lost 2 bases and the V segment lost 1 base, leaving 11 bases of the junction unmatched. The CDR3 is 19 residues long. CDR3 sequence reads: CASSLGPDRGRGGNQPQHF. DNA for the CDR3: TGTGCCAGCAGCTTAGGTCCCGACAGGGGGCGGGGTGGCAATCAGCCCCAGCATTTT.

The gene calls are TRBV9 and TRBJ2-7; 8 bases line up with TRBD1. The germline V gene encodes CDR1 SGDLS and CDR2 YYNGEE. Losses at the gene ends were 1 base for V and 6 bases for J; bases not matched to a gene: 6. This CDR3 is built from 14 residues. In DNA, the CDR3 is TGTGCCAGCAGCGTAATCCCAGGGGGCTCCGAGCAGTACTTC. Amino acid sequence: CASSVIPGGSEQYF.

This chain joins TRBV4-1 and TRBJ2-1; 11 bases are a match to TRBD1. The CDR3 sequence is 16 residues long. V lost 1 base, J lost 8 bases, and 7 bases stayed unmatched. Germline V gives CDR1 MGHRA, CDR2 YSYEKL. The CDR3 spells CASSQGTGGGGDEQFF. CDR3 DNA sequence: TGCGCCAGCAGCCAAGGGACAGGGGGCGGTGGGGATGAGCAGTTCTTC.

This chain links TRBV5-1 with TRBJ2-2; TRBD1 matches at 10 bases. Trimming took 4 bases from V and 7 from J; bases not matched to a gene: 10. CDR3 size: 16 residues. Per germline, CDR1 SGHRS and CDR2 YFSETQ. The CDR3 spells CASSQRQGAMGGELFF. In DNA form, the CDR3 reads TGCGCCAGCAGCCAAAGACAGGGGGCGATGGGCGGGGAGCTGTTTTTT.

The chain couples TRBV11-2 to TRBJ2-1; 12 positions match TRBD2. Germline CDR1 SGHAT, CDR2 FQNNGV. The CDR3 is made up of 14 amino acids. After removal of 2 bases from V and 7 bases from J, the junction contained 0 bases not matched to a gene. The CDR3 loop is CASSLLAGGNEQFF. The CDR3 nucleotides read TGTGCCAGCAGCTTACTAGCGGGAGGGAATGAGCAGTTCTTC.

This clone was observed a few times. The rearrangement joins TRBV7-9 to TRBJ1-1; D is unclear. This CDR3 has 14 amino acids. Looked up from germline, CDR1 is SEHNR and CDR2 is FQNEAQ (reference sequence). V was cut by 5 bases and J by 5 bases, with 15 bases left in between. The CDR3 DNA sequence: TGTGCCAGCAGCCCCCCGACGGGGTGGACTGAAGCTTTCTTT. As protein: CASSPPTGWTEAFF.

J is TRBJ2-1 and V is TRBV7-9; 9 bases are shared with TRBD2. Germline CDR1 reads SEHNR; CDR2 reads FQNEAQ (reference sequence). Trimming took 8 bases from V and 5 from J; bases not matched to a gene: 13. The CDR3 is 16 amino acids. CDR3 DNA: TGTGCCAGCCGCGTTCTAGCGGGGAGCCGAGACAATGAGCAGTTCTTC. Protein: CASRVLAGSRDNEQFF.

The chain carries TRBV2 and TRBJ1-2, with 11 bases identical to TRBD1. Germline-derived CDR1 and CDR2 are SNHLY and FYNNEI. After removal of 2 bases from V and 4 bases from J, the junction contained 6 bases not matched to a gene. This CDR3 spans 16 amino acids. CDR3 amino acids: CASSEWTGGGFYGYTF. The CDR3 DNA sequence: TGTGCCAGCAGTGAATGGACAGGGGGCGGGTTCTATGGCTACACCTTC.

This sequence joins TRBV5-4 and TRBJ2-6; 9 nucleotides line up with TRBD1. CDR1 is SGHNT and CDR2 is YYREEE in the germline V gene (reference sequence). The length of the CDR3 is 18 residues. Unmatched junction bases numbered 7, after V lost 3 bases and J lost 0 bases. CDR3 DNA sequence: TGTGCCAGCAGCTCGCCGGGACAGGGACCCTCTGGGGCCAACGTCCTGACTTTC. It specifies CASSSPGQGPSGANVLTF.

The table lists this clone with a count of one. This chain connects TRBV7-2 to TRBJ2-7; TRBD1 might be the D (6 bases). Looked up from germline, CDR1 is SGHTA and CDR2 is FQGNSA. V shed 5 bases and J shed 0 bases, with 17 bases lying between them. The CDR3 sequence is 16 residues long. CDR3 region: CASSASPGHLSYEQYF. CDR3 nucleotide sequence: TGTGCCAGCAGCGCAAGTCCGGGACACCTCTCCTACGAGCAGTACTTC.

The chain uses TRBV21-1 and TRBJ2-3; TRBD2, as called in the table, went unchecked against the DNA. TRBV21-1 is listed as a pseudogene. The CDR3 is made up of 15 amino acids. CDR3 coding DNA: TGTGCCAGCAGCAAAGCTGCGACTATGACAGATACGCAGTATTTT. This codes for CASSKAATMTDTQYF.

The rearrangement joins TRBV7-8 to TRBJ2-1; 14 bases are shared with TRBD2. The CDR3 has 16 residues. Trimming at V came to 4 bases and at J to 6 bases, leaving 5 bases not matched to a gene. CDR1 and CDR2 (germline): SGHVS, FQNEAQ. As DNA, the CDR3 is TGTGCCAGCAGCTCTCGACTAGCGGGAGGGGGCAATGAGCAGTTCTTC. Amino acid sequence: CASSSRLAGGGNEQFF.

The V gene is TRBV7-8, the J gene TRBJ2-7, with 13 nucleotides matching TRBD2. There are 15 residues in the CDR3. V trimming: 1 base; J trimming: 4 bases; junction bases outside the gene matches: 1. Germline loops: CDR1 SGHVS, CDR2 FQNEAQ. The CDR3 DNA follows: TGTGCCAGCAGCTTAGTACTAGCGGGGGGGTACGAGCAGTACTTC. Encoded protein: CASSLVLAGGYEQYF.

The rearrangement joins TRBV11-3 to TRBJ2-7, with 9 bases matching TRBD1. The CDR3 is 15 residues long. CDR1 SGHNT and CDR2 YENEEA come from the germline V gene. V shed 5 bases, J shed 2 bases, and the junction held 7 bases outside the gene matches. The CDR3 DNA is TGTGCCAGCAGCCCTGGACAGGGGAAAACCTACGAGCAGTACTTC. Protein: CASSPGQGKTYEQYF. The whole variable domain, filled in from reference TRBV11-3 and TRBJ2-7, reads EAGVVQSPRYKIIEKKQPVAFWCNPISGHNTLYWYLQNLGQGPELLIRYENEEAVDDSQLPKDRFSAERLKGVDSTLKIQPAELGDSAVYLCASSPGQGKTYEQYFGPGTRLTVT.